This is a list of T cell receptor beta chains from one sample in a study of cytomegalovirus exposure and HLA in healthy donors. Repertoires were generated with immunoSEQ multiplex PCR, while TCRdb's copy carries only in-frame clones and drops some. Among 150,000 to 200,000 clones listed, roughly 84% were seen once. Sample: PBMCs. The receptors stem from a man under 40 in good health and CMV-seropositive. The CDR3 runs from the conserved cysteine through the conserved F or W. The D gene is left open where the match is weak. Part of the rows lack a size; the others show once, few, many or a class for expanded clones.

D gene	J gene	clone size	V gene	CDR3 length	CDR3 protein	CDR3 DNA
TRBD1	TRBJ2-7	.	TRBV30	15	CAWSLSWTGGLEQYF	TGTGCCTGGAGTCTTAGTTGGACAGGGGGTCTCGAGCAGTACTTC
.	TRBJ2-7	once	TRBV7-2	14	CASSLGVQNYEQYF	TGTGCCAGCAGCTTAGGGGTACAGAACTACGAGCAGTACTTC
TRBD1	TRBJ2-7	.	TRBV7-9	15	CASSIGTGDSYEQYF	TGTGCCAGCAGCATAGGGACAGGGGATTCCTACGAGCAGTACTTC
TRBD2	TRBJ2-7	.	TRBV7-6	17	CASSLGDYQSPLYEQYF	TGTGCCAGCAGCTTAGGGGACTACCAGTCCCCCCTCTACGAGCAGTACTTC
.	TRBJ1-4	.	TRBV21-1	16	CASSKAPGRDPEKLFF	TGTGCCAGCAGCAAAGCGCCGGGCAGGGATCCTGAAAAACTGTTTTTT
TRBD2	TRBJ2-3	.	TRBV11-2	14	CASSPPGLAGAQYF	TGTGCCAGCAGCCCCCCTGGGTTAGCGGGGGCGCAGTATTTT
TRBD1	TRBJ1-1	few	TRBV18	18	CASSSNAGQGAGGTEAFF	TGTGCCAGCTCATCAAACGCGGGACAGGGCGCAGGAGGCACTGAAGCTTTCTTT
.	TRBJ1-4	.	TRBV7-9	15	CASRPPGVLGEKLFF	TGTGCCAGCAGGCCTCCAGGGGTCCTCGGTGAAAAACTGTTTTTT
.	TRBJ2-1	once	TRBV5-1	16	CASSPIRGQSYNEQFF	TGCGCCAGCAGTCCGATTCGCGGACAAAGCTACAATGAGCAGTTCTTC
.	TRBJ1-2	once	TRBV10-3	13	CAINQDRAYGYTF	TGTGCCATCAACCAGGACAGAGCCTATGGCTACACCTTC
.	TRBJ2-2	.	TRBV6-5	16	CASSYQRGTNTGELFF	TGTGCCAGCAGTTACCAAAGAGGCACCAACACCGGGGAGCTGTTTTTT
TRBD1	TRBJ1-4	.	TRBV5-1	16	CASSGITGALDEKLFF	TGCGCCAGCAGCGGAATTACAGGGGCCTTAGATGAAAAACTGTTTTTT
TRBD1	TRBJ2-7	.	TRBV5-6	14	CASSLGTGVYEQYF	TGTGCCAGCAGCTTAGGGACAGGGGTCTACGAGCAGTACTTC
TRBD1	TRBJ1-5	.	TRBV28	15	CASSRGQGAVQPQHF	TGTGCCAGCAGCCGAGGACAGGGGGCTGTTCAGCCCCAGCATTTT
TRBD1	TRBJ1-5	.	TRBV4-2	18	CASSHSFPRTGEYQPQHF	TGTGCCAGCAGCCACTCCTTTCCTCGGACAGGGGAGTATCAGCCCCAGCATTTT
.	TRBJ2-1	.	TRBV5-4	13	CASSWVSGNEQFF	TGTGCCAGCAGCTGGGTCTCGGGGAATGAGCAGTTCTTC
TRBD2	TRBJ2-1	.	TRBV2	14	CASSLSGGRNEQFF	TGTGCCAGCAGCCTTAGCGGGGGTCGCAATGAGCAGTTCTTC
.	TRBJ1-1	.	TRBV7-6	16	CASSFAPIGAPTEAFF	TGTGCCAGCAGCTTTGCCCCGATTGGGGCCCCGACTGAAGCTTTCTTT
.	TRBJ2-1	.	TRBV21-1	13	CASSPNLQGKQFF	TGTGCCAGCAGCCCTAACCTACAGGGAAAGCAGTTCTTC
TRBD2	TRBJ2-5	.	TRBV10-2	15	CASSELAGRQETQYF	TGCGCCAGCAGTGAGTTAGCGGGACGACAAGAGACCCAGTACTTC
TRBD1	TRBJ1-2	.	TRBV28	13	CASSLRGNYGYTF	TGTGCCAGCAGCCTCAGGGGGAACTATGGCTACACCTTC
.	TRBJ2-4	.	TRBV6-6	15	CASTNQGLAKNIQYF	TGTGCCAGCACCAACCAGGGACTAGCCAAAAACATTCAGTACTTC
TRBD1	TRBJ2-5	.	TRBV10-3	15	CAISSGTGNEETQYF	TGTGCCATCAGTTCCGGGACAGGGAATGAAGAGACCCAGTACTTC
TRBD2	TRBJ2-2	.	TRBV5-1	16	CASKVVSGSTDGELFF	TGCGCCAGCAAGGTTGTTAGCGGGAGTACGGACGGGGAGCTGTTTTTT
TRBD2	TRBJ2-7	.	TRBV27	15	CASSLIAGEAYEQYF	TGTGCCAGCAGTCTTATAGCGGGAGAGGCCTACGAGCAGTACTTC
.	TRBJ2-2	.	TRBV28	16	CASSFPRGRTTGELFF	TGTGCCAGCAGTTTCCCCAGGGGCCGGACCACCGGGGAGCTGTTTTTT
TRBD1	TRBJ2-1	.	TRBV5-4	15	CASRTGTGASYEQFF	TGTGCCAGCAGAACCGGGACAGGGGCCTCATATGAGCAGTTCTTC
TRBD2	TRBJ2-3	.	TRBV7-9	15	CASSSLAGGIDTQYF	TGTGCCAGCAGTTCACTAGCGGGGGGAATCGATACGCAGTATTTT
.	TRBJ1-2	.	TRBV28	14	CASSSTGPNYGYTF	TGTGCCAGCAGTTCGACAGGACCTAACTATGGCTACACCTTC
TRBD1	TRBJ2-7	.	TRBV28	14	CASSLSTGGREQYF	TGTGCCAGCAGTTTATCGACAGGGGGACGGGAGCAGTACTTC
.	TRBJ2-3	.	TRBV18	15	CASSPLGTSTDTQYF	TGTGCCAGCTCACCTCTCGGGACTAGCACAGATACGCAGTATTTT
TRBD1	TRBJ2-2	.	TRBV6-4	23	CASSDPDLSRVSGQTKYTGELFF	TGTGCCAGCAGTGACCCAGACCTATCACGCGTTTCGGGACAGACTAAATACACCGGGGAGCTGTTTTTT
.	TRBJ2-7	.	TRBV6-5	12	CASSTDNYEQYF	TGTGCCAGCAGTACCGACAACTACGAGCAGTACTTC
.	TRBJ1-4	once	TRBV6-6	15	CASSPYEGHLEKLFF	TGTGCCAGCAGCCCCTACGAGGGACACCTTGAAAAACTGTTTTTT
.	TRBJ1-2	.	TRBV7-3	15	CASSLTPGGDYGYTF	TGTGCCAGCAGCTTAACACCCGGCGGCGACTATGGCTACACCTTC
.	TRBJ2-3	.	TRBV11-3	14	CASSLSGSGDTQYF	TGTGCCAGCAGCTTGTCCGGGAGCGGGGATACGCAGTATTTT
TRBD1	TRBJ1-2	.	TRBV2	14	CASTGQALNYGYTF	TGTGCCAGCACCGGACAGGCCCTCAACTATGGCTACACCTTC
.	TRBJ1-1	.	TRBV7-3	13	CASSLGAVTEAFF	TGTGCCAGCAGCTTGGGGGCCGTCACTGAAGCTTTCTTT
.	TRBJ1-2	few	TRBV4-2	13	CASSLWGPDGYTF	TGTGCCAGCAGCCTGTGGGGCCCGGATGGCTACACCTTC
.	TRBJ2-1	.	TRBV19	13	CASSIQGPNEQFF	TGTGCCAGTAGTATCCAGGGGCCCAATGAGCAGTTCTTC
.	TRBJ2-7	.	TRBV18	14	CASSVQWQTYEQYF	TGTGCCAGCTCAGTCCAGTGGCAAACCTACGAGCAGTACTTC
.	TRBJ2-2	.	TRBV19	15	CASSIERQGPGELFF	TGTGCCAGTAGTATAGAGAGGCAGGGGCCCGGGGAGCTGTTTTTT
TRBD2	TRBJ2-1	.	TRBV7-6	15	CASSPTSGTYNEQFF	TGTGCCAGCAGTCCGACTAGCGGGACCTACAATGAGCAGTTCTTC
.	TRBJ2-1	once	TRBV19	11	CASSRLHEQFF	TGTGCCAGTAGTAGACTACATGAGCAGTTCTTC
.	TRBJ2-3	.	TRBV5-1	14	CASSFQGGADTQYF	TGCGCCAGCAGCTTTCAGGGTGGGGCAGATACGCAGTATTTT
.	TRBJ1-1	.	TRBV28	13	CASRLQGTTEAFF	TGTGCCAGCAGACTACAGGGTACCACTGAAGCTTTCTTT
.	TRBJ2-7	.	TRBV5-4	15	CASSTLQGSNYEQYF	TGTGCCAGCAGCACTTTACAGGGATCAAACTACGAGCAGTACTTC
.	TRBJ1-6	.	TRBV19	12	CASTDNNSPLHF	TGTGCCAGTACCGACAATAATTCACCCCTCCACTTT